This T cell receptor beta chain was captured by sequencing in a study of CXCR3-negative and CXCR3-positive naive CD8 T cells. Study findings and constraints: CXCR3-negative naive cells had less hydrophobic TRB CDR3s than did CXCR3-positive naive cells.

The CDR3 spans 15 residues. CDR1 and CDR2 from the germline V gene are SGHDN and FVKESK. The libraries of TRB cDNA were prepared using 5' RACE with UMI labels. TCRdb re-called the 5' RACE reads; every CDR3 protein appears as one record, without DNA. The table lists roughly 120,000 distinct CDR3 sequences. For this clonotype: The target antigen is unknown.

This clonotype originated in a human donor in good health. Some clones in this sample may be carry-over from other donors' samples. Specimen: naive CXCR3+ CD8+ T cells from blood. The subset: CD45RO-CCR7+CD27+CD95- naive CD8+ T cells expressing CXCR3 (TNR3+). The V and J genes are TRBV14 and TRBJ2-2; the TCRdb call, TRBD1, lacks DNA for checking. This CDR3 is CASSIRDKNTGELFF. Based on the CDR3 plus reference TRBV14 and TRBJ2-2, the full variable domain is EAGVTQFPSHSVIEKGQTVTLRCDPISGHDNLYWYRRVMGKEIKFLLHFVKESKQDESGMPNNRFLAERTGGTYSTLKVQPAELEDSGVYFCASSIRDKNTGELFFGEGSRLTVL.